This T cell receptor (beta chain) emerged from a study of cytomegalovirus exposure and HLA in healthy donors (dated by TCRdb to the late 2010s). Looking at the study overall: An earlier analysis of more than 550 of the donors reported about 280 Gb of sequence data and 117 million unique TCR beta sequences obtained from 180 million or so T cells. Every repertoire in the discovery cohort had been generated on one and the same sequencing platform. Both class I and class II loci were covered by HLA typing, at four-digit resolution. In the later analysis, no new phenotypic data were used to find candidate immune exposures; instead, reliance was placed on TCR beta sequences and their occurrence across donors. Across around 400 genotyped donors of the cohort, an average of approximately 220,000 unique TCR beta nucleotide sequences per donor were sequenced, and 15% to 20% of those sequences were non-productive. High-throughput TCR immunosequencing, statistical association of individual TCRs with disease status, and machine learning were combined to predict cytomegalovirus infection status. The study was designed to test whether signatures of past pathogen exposure could be identified by cataloging public T cell receptors. A later analysis re-examined previously published TCR beta repertoires from hundreds of donors and added high-resolution HLA genotyping to investigate patterns of TCR occurrence. Besides the first cohort of 666 subjects, a separate validation cohort made up of roughly 120 different subjects was used. Typing coverage differed by locus: A, B, C, DRB1 and DQB1 were typed in about 620-640 donors, DQA1 in about 560, DPA1 in approximately 610, and DPB1 in around 490. The genetic ancestry cluster associated with self-reported Caucasian donors included around 76% of the 300 to 450 genotyped donors. In an earlier analysis of a few hundred of the donors, high-throughput TCR beta sequencing was used to judge whether each TCR beta V gene segment behaved as functional or pseudogenic. Five DR-DQ haplotypes were treated as single units for association and clustering because of strong linkage in the cohort. Approximately 310 gigabases of sequencing data and about 92 million unique TCR sequences made up an early release that covered approximately 620 HLA-typed donors. Using immunosequencing, the study profiled T cell repertoires from 500 to 800 subjects and related those repertoires to cytomegalovirus serostatus. A later genetic analysis took genome-wide SNP genotypes for about 55% of the 666 donors and used that subset as a discovery cohort. Donor age, sex, ethnicity and CMV serostatus were compiled alongside the repertoire data.

The cohort consisted of 650 to 700 healthy bone marrow donors. At the time of sampling, all cohort members were nominally healthy, though unrecorded immune exposures were likely present. The donor tested CMV seronegative and was one of the 352 seronegative cohort members. A peripheral blood sample was provided by each donor, and peripheral blood mononuclear cells were used for TCR beta sequencing. Genomic DNA extraction from the blood cell samples was performed with the Qiagen DNeasy Blood Extraction Kit. With regard to this clone: What this receptor recognizes is not known. The input lacks base qualities; no much larger clone sits a single base away.

V is trimmed back by 4 bases and J by 5 bases, and the junction contains 5 bases that no gene match accounts for. CDR1 and CDR2 were assigned from the germline V gene as SQVTM and ANQGSEA. The CDR3 runs 13 residues from the cysteine to the phenylalanine. Just the 39-base CDR3 DNA is kept, in frame starting at base 1. General conclusions and limits of the study: Cytomegalovirus status was reported to be diagnosed by the classifier with high specificity and sensitivity in both the original and validation cohorts. A cluster of highly shared sequence variants was judged likely to be a technical artifact of the sequencing pipeline. A later analysis reported that several top co-occurrence clusters appeared linked to parvovirus B19, influenza, CMV and Epstein-Barr virus. The cohort was sequenced for TCR beta chains only, and without alpha or paired-chain data the features that could be detected were limited. V-gene and J-gene trimming of TCR beta chains was associated with a missense DCLRE1C variant in a later genetic analysis, and the association was replicated in an independent cohort. In a later analysis, HLA-associated TCR beta chains showed more clonal expansion and lower generation probabilities than non-associated chains that were equally common. The study gave a list of about 150 TCR beta chains associated with cytomegalovirus. Correlated functional status among segregating V segments might reflect linkage disequilibrium, but an unknown experimental factor could not be ruled out. HLA typing was unavailable for some donors at each locus, so association tests used only the typed subset. Roughly uniform sequencing depth across donors was assumed in presence/absence analyses, although this assumption may not hold. About 17 rarely observed V segments, including chromosome 9 orphons, were excluded from the earlier analysis of several hundred of the donors because counts were too low. Some IMGT-functional V segments, including TRBV6-2 and TRBV6-3, could not be told apart with the 87-base-pair reads, so those segments were excluded. A further reported finding was that TCR beta sequences accurately predicted the HLA-A and HLA-B alleles for most subjects in the first cohort. A few of the identified cytomegalovirus-associated TCR beta chains were confirmed in vitro to be specific for cytomegalovirus antigens. At a false discovery rate of 0.05, a later analysis linked about 17,000 TCR beta sequences to specific HLA alleles. An earlier analysis of 450 to 750 of the donors showed that most TCR beta V segments appeared in productive rearrangements either about 87% or about 30% of the time, which broadly matched IMGT annotations. While some public TCRs were present in many individuals, most TCR sequences turned up only very rarely across donors. The only immune exposure information available for the cohort was CMV serostatus. A later analysis found that TCR association rates varied across HLA loci, with DRB1 alleles showing the most associated TCRs and HLA-C alleles the fewest. The authors suggested that the approach could potentially be extended to other disease states and immunological phenotypes. A later genetic analysis reported fewer N-insertions in productive TCRs among donors in an Asian-associated ancestry cluster than the roughly 650-donor mean. In a later analysis, most CMV-associated TCR beta chains were found to appear HLA-restricted, with HLA associations seemingly driven largely by CMV exposure. When HLA alleles, especially DR and DQ, strongly co-occurred, TCR associations were difficult to assign to individual alleles.

The receptor library was made with the immunoSEQ multiplex PCR assay. For the multiplex PCR, a mixture combining 60 forward primers for TCR Vbeta segments and 13 reverse primers for TCR Jbeta segments was used. The CDR3 region of rearranged TCR beta genes was amplified from genomic DNA by a multiplex PCR assay. The amplified TCR beta libraries were sequenced on the Illumina HiSeq System as 87-base-pair reads. As for the original processing: Across the 500 to 700 repertoires, a later analysis counted approximately 83 million unique TCR beta chains, 9.5 million to 12 million of which were shared by at least two donors. Raw reads were error-corrected and collapsed into unique sequences with a nearest-neighbor algorithm that merged closely related sequences to remove PCR and sequencing errors. To assign V, D and J gene segments, CDR3 sequences were aligned to IMGT reference sequences. For a sequence to be retained, at least a six-nucleotide match to both a V gene segment and a J gene segment was required. A rearrangement counted as productive if the CDR3 had no stop codons and remained in frame with V and J, and every other rearrangement counted as non-productive. Following IMGT convention, CDR3 was defined as the stretch from the second conserved V-encoded cysteine to the conserved J-encoded phenylalanine. The earlier analysis of some 580 of the donors excluded any sequence lacking an unambiguous match to a single V gene segment. In an earlier analysis of approximately 560 of the donors, a V segment was called functional when productive rearrangements were above 56.7%, and segregating when the standard deviation between donors exceeded 5%. A statistical classification framework was developed to diagnose cytomegalovirus status using the catalog of TCR beta chain sequences. V and J gene assignment, in a later analysis, came from comparing TCR nucleotide sequences with IMGT/GENE-DB human TR gene sequences. Using the TCRdist pipeline, a later analysis assigned CDR3 sequences along with most-parsimonious VDJ recombination scenarios. In a later analysis, each TCR beta chain was defined by its CDR3 amino acid sequence together with its V-gene family, and reads without a unique V-gene family were excluded. In a later analysis, a few hundred highly shared, low-generation-probability nucleotide sequences were removed to address suspected cross-contamination and a sequencing artifact. A later analysis calculated a clonal expansion index for each public chain from normalized within-repertoire ranks of inferred template counts. In a later analysis, generation probabilities were computed using a VDJ recombination model fitted to out-of-frame rearrangements, and the results were checked against IGoR. In a later analysis, TCR-TCR, TCR-HLA and TCR-CMV co-occurrence was scored with hypergeometric tests, and a repertoire-size bias correction was applied to TCR pairs. A later analysis estimated false discovery rates by permuting HLA or CMV assignments 20 times. In a later analysis, co-occurring TCRs were grouped using DBSCAN, and TCRdist sequence similarity was added for clustering within HLA-allele-positive subsets. Repertoires with fewer than 30,000 or more than 120,000 public chains, plus five repertoires with anomalous nucleotide sharing, were excluded from co-occurrence clustering. In TCRdb, the immuneACCESS table is reduced to in-frame sequences with V and J assigned. These tables do not hold every clone; where another copy was compared, an unresolved V gene accounts for under half, and the others remain unexplained. Clone size and the V and J calls come from that table; the DNA yielded D and trimming. The sample table lists some 130,000 clones, 80% of them with a count of one. The ten largest clones represent roughly 2.4% of the sample.

Sequenced input: PBMCs. The sequence links TRBV29-1 to TRBJ2-5; TRBD2 aligns with 9 central bases. The TCR comes from a man aged 25-40 years in good health and CMV-seronegative. The CDR3 protein is CSVGPSGMETQYF. The nucleotide sequence is given as TGCAGCGTTGGTCCTAGCGGGATGGAGACCCAGTACTTC.